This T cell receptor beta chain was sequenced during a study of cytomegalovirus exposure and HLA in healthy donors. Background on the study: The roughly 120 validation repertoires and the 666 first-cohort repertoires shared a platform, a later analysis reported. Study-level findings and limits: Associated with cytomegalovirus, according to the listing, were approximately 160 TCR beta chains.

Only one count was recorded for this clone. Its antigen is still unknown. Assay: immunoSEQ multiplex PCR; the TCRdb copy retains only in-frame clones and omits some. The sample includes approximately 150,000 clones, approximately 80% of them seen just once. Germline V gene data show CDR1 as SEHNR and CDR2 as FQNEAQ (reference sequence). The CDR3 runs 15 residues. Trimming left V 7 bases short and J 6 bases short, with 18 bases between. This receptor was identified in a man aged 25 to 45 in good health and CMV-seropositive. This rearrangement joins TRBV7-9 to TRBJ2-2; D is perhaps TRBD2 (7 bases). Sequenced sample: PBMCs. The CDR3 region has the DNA TGTGCCAGCACCCCCTGGGGGGGCCCGTCCGGGGAGCTGTTTTTT. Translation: CASTPWGGPSGELFF.